A single sample is the source of the 19 T cell receptor beta chains below, sequenced in a study of shared clonotypes between healthy human individuals. CD45RO-negative cells were positively selected for CCR7, leaving out terminally differentiated effector memory CD45RA+ cells. Using immunoSEQ multiplex PCR, the repertoire was profiled, and TCRdb retains in-frame clones only, with some absent. The profile shows around 1.9 million clones, around 93% of them singletons. Sequencing was carried out using naive CD8+ T cells from PBMCs. The receptors shown here come from a young man in good health. Some clones in this sample may be carry-over from other donors' samples.

The chain recombines TRBV7-8 with TRBJ2-1, with 8 bases aligning to TRBD1. V dropped 4 bases and J dropped 6; count of bases not matched to a gene: 5. The CDR3 extends over 14 amino acids. Germline-derived CDR1 and CDR2 are SGHVS and FQNEAQ. The CDR3: CASSWLDRVNEQFF. CDR3 sequence (DNA): TGTGCCAGCAGCTGGTTGGACAGGGTCAATGAGCAGTTCTTC.

In DNA, the CDR3 is TGTGCCAGCAGCTTATTGGGGCCTGGAAACGAAGCTTTCTTT. This sequence encodes CASSLLGPGNEAFF. V gene TRBV7-8 combines with J gene TRBJ1-1, with D possibly TRBD1 on 5 matching bases. Between the trimmed V and J ends, which lost 2 bases and 8 bases, there was a span of 15 bases. The germline CDR1 and CDR2 sequences are SGHVS and FQNEAQ. The CDR3 runs to 14 residues.

The chain has TRBV7-8 and TRBJ2-7; the D gene could be TRBD1 or TRBD2 (5 bases each). This CDR3 comprises 15 residues. The germline gives CDR1 SGHVS, CDR2 FQNEAQ. The V end was cut by 1 base, the J end by 5 bases, with 15 bases between. Here the CDR3 DNA reads TGTGCCAGCAGCTTAGGCTCCGGGGCGTTGAACGAGCAGTACTTC. This encodes CASSLGSGALNEQYF.

V and J are TRBV27 and TRBJ2-3; D not resolved. V gave up 2 bases and J gave up 4 bases, with 16 bases separating them. The length of the CDR3 is 16 residues. Germline values: CDR1 MNHEY, CDR2 SMNVEV (reference sequence). The CDR3 DNA is TGTGCCAGCAGTTTACAAGTTGCGATTGGCCCAGATACGCAGTATTTT. It encodes CASSLQVAIGPDTQYF.

The V gene is TRBV12-5, the J gene TRBJ2-3; TRBD1 matches at 7 bases. Germline CDR1 reads LGHNT; CDR2 reads FRNRAP. V lost 0 bases, J lost 4 bases, and 10 bases stayed unmatched. The CDR3 covers 17 residues. CDR3 region: CASGLVTPTGRADTQYF. CDR3 sequence (DNA): TGTGCTAGTGGTTTGGTTACCCCGACAGGGCGGGCAGATACGCAGTATTTT. Full variable domain (remainder filled in from reference TRBV12-5 and TRBJ2-3): DARVTQTPRHKVTEMGQEVTMRCQPILGHNTVFWYRQTMMQGLELLAYFRNRAPLDDSGMPKDRFSAEMPDATLATLKIQPSEPRDSAVYFCASGLVTPTGRADTQYFGPGTRLTVL.

The rearrangement links TRBV28 to TRBJ2-7; maybe TRBD2 (6 bases). Germline V gives CDR1 MDHEN, CDR2 SYDVKM. Between the trimmed V and J ends, which lost 8 bases and 3 bases, there was a span of 20 bases. The CDR3 sequence is 15 residues long. CDR3 loop: CASAPRAGFNYEQYF. CDR3 coding DNA: TGTGCCAGCGCCCCGAGGGCGGGGTTTAACTACGAGCAGTACTTC.

This chain links TRBV19 with TRBJ2-7, with D maybe TRBD1 (5 bases). Deletions cut 6 bases from V and 4 bases from J, with 19 bases between. The CDR3 runs 15 residues. Germline V gives CDR1 LNHDA, CDR2 SQIVND (reference sequence). The CDR3 reads CASSHISQGIYEQYF. The CDR3 nucleotides read TGTGCCAGTAGCCACATTTCGCAGGGTATATACGAGCAGTACTTC. The entire variable domain, with the rest obtained from reference TRBV19 and TRBJ2-7, is as follows: DGGITQSPKYLFRKEGQNVTLSCEQNLNHDAMYWYRQDPGQGLRLIYYSQIVNDFQKGDIAEGYSVSREKKESFPLTVTSAQKNPTAFYLCASSHISQGIYEQYFGPGTRLTVT.

The gene calls are TRBV29-1 and TRBJ2-1; D could derive from TRBD1 or TRBD2 (6 bases each). V was shortened by 8 bases and J by 7 bases, with 21 bases between the two germline ends. Looked up from germline, CDR1 is SQVTM and CDR2 is ANQGSEA. The length of the CDR3 is 14 residues. The CDR3 is CSIPDRSRGNEQFF. CDR3 DNA: TGCAGCATACCCGACAGGTCTCGGGGGAATGAGCAGTTCTTC.

Only one count was recorded for this clone. The chain recombines TRBV6-8 with TRBJ2-3; D is ambiguous. The CDR3 length is 12 residues. Trimming left V 6 bases short and J 2 bases short, with 6 bases between. Per germline, CDR1 MNHGY and CDR2 SAAAGT. The CDR3 region has the DNA TGTGCCAGCAGGGGCCTCACAGATACGCAGTATTTT. Amino acid sequence: CASRGLTDTQYF.

The CDR3: CASSFTNYEQYF. In DNA, the CDR3 is TGTGCCAGCAGTTTTACTAACTACGAGCAGTACTTC. The rearrangement uses TRBV28 and TRBJ2-7, with D hard to call. Trimming pared 3 bases from V and 3 bases from J, leaving 6 bases between. Per germline, CDR1 MDHEN and CDR2 SYDVKM. The CDR3 has 12 amino acids.

The chain uses TRBV7-9 and TRBJ2-1; TRBD1 matches at 9 bases. With 5 bases clipped from V and 4 bases from J, the junction kept 9 bases outside the gene matches. This CDR3 spans 16 amino acids. Germline lookup yields CDR1 SEHNR and CDR2 FQNEAQ (reference sequence). DNA for the CDR3: TGTGCCAGCAGCCCGCCCGGGGGGACAGGGTACAATGAGCAGTTCTTC. This sequence encodes CASSPPGGTGYNEQFF.

This clone was observed once. Other DNA sequences from this sample encode an identical CDR3 as well. The chain employs TRBV6-4 and TRBJ2-1; TRBD2 agrees at 11 bases. Looked up from germline, CDR1 is MRHNA and CDR2 is SNTAGT. The CDR3 runs 16 residues. V lost 0 bases and J lost 3; bases outside the gene matches: 1. The CDR3 sequence is CASSDSGLAGYNEQFF. For the CDR3, the DNA is TGTGCCAGCAGTGACTCCGGACTAGCGGGCTACAATGAGCAGTTCTTC.

This chain joins TRBV28 and TRBJ1-1, with D possibly matching TRBD1 (5 bases). The CDR3 sequence is 12 residues long. V lost 5 bases, J lost 4 bases, and 8 bases lay in between. Germline V gives CDR1 MDHEN, CDR2 SYDVKM. The CDR3 sequence: CASSPGSTEAFF. The CDR3 DNA reads as TGTGCCAGCAGTCCAGGGAGCACTGAAGCTTTCTTT. Together with reference TRBV28 and TRBJ1-1, the CDR3 gives the full variable domain: DVKVTQSSRYLVKRTGEKVFLECVQDMDHENMFWYRQDPGLGLRLIYFSYDVKMKEKGDIPEGYSVSREKKERFSLILESASTNQTSMYLCASSPGSTEAFFGQGTRLTVV.

This chain links TRBV27 with TRBJ2-7, with D unresolved. V lost 3 bases and J 4 bases, leaving 10 bases between the germline ends. CDR3 length: 13 residues. Germline lookup yields CDR1 MNHEY and CDR2 SMNVEV (reference sequence). In DNA, the CDR3 is TGTGCCAGCAGTTTCGGGTATAGATACGAGCAGTACTTC. This translates into CASSFGYRYEQYF.

This chain links TRBV6-1 with TRBJ1-3, with D possibly being TRBD1 (6 bases). Germline CDR1 reads MNHNS; CDR2 reads SASEGT. This CDR3 has 17 residues. V was pared by 1 base and J by 0 bases, with 13 bases between. The CDR3 sequence is CASSEGQALISGNTIYF. DNA of the CDR3: TGTGCCAGCAGTGAAGGACAGGCCCTTATCTCTGGAAACACCATATATTTT.

The V gene is TRBV28, the J gene TRBJ1-1; D remains ambiguous. The germline V and J ends were trimmed by 1 base and 5 bases, with 14 bases remaining between them. CDR3 size: 15 residues. Germline assignment: CDR1 MDHEN and CDR2 SYDVKM. The CDR3 spells CASSLLTAGVTEAFF. The CDR3 DNA sequence: TGTGCCAGCAGTTTATTAACGGCAGGAGTGACTGAAGCTTTCTTT.

The rearrangement uses TRBV15 and TRBJ2-3; D unresolved. V was cut by 1 base and J by 0 bases, with 17 bases left in between. Germline assignment: CDR1 LNHNV and CDR2 YYDKDF (reference sequence). The CDR3 sequence is 18 residues long. As DNA, the CDR3 is TGTGCCACCAGCAGAGGAGTATTTACCGCTACTAGCACAGATACGCAGTATTTT. Encoded protein: CATSRGVFTATSTDTQYF.

The rearrangement uses TRBV28 and TRBJ2-7; TRBD2 is a possible D gene (6 bases). Germline V gene sequence: CDR1 MDHEN, CDR2 SYDVKM. This CDR3 is built from 14 residues. V gave up 5 bases and J gave up 0 bases, with 11 bases separating them. CDR3 sequence: CASSPWRGSYEQYF. CDR3 sequence (DNA): TGTGCCAGCAGTCCTTGGAGGGGCTCCTACGAGCAGTACTTC.

The gene calls are TRBV27 and TRBJ2-7; D not resolved. The CDR3 extends over 13 amino acids. Per the germline V gene, CDR1 is MNHEY and CDR2 is SMNVEV (reference sequence). The V end lost 2 bases, the J end lost 2 bases, and 7 bases lay between the germline ends. CDR3 residues: CASSLTDPYEQYF. In nucleotides, the CDR3 is TGTGCCAGCAGTTTAACAGACCCCTACGAGCAGTACTTC.